This T cell receptor beta chain originates from a study of memory CD4+ T cells and cytomegalovirus serostatus. Single viable CD3+CD4+CD8-CD45RO+ cells were sorted as the memory CD4+ T cells. V was trimmed by 3 bases and J by 4 bases, leaving 12 bases between them. From germline, CDR1 is GTSNPN and CDR2 SVGIG (reference sequence). CDR3 length: 13 amino acids. Libraries were prepared by immunoSEQ multiplex PCR; TCRdb keeps only in-frame clonotypes and omits some of them. The repertoire holds tens of thousands of clones, with about 80% as singletons. The chain links TRBV30 to TRBJ1-2; possible D gene TRBD1, 5 bases. What was sequenced was memory CD4+ T cells from blood. This receptor was identified in an adult in good health and CMV-seronegative. CDR3 protein: CAWRATGTYGYTF. For the CDR3, the DNA is TGTGCCTGGAGAGCAACCGGGACCTATGGCTACACCTTC.